Listed below are T cell receptor beta chains from one sample, sequenced in a study of blood T cell repertoires in COVID-19. Profiling relied on immunoSEQ multiplex PCR, and the TCRdb table lists in-frame clones only, not all of them. The profile shows 200,000 to 250,000 clones, around 86% of them singletons. The sequenced sample was PBMCs or T cells enriched from blood (not recorded which). The receptors here all came from a woman between 50 and 59 years old with acute COVID-19. Both conserved end residues are part of each CDR3. A D gene is named only where the DNA matches it firmly. Clone size is not always given. Where it is, it says once, few, many or a class for expanded clones.

TRBJ1-1,TRBV19,NA,NA,TGTGCCAGTAGTTTTTACAGGAACACTGAAGCTTTCTTT,CASSFYRNTEAFF
TRBJ2-2,TRBV3-1/TRBV3-2,TRBD2,NA,TGTGCCAGCAGCCAAATTCTAGCGGGAGGATCCGGGGAGCTGTTTTTT,CASSQILAGGSGELFF
TRBJ1-6,TRBV21-1,NA,once,TGTGCCAGCAGCACCCCAACTAGGAAATGCTATAATTCACCCCTCCACTTT,CASSTPTRKCYNSPLHF
TRBJ1-2,TRBV4-3,NA,NA,TGCGCCAGCAGCCAAGAGTCATACTCCTATGGCTACACCTTC,CASSQESYSYGYTF
TRBJ2-3,TRBV7-9,TRBD2,NA,TGTGCCAGCAGCTTTAGCGGGGGTTCAGATACGCAGTATTTT,CASSFSGGSDTQYF
TRBJ2-7,TRBV30,NA,NA,TGTGCCTGGAGCCCCCCTAGCGGAGGGGGGGAGCAGTACTTC,CAWSPPSGGGEQYF
TRBJ2-1,TRBV11-2,TRBD2,NA,TGTGCCAGCAGCCGGGGGCGGGAGGGCCTCCATGAGCAGTTCTTC,CASSRGREGLHEQFF
TRBJ2-6,TRBV3-1/TRBV3-2,NA,NA,TGTGCCAGCAGCCAACAGTCTGGGGCCAACGTCCTGACTTTC,CASSQQSGANVLTF
TRBJ1-3,TRBV6-5,NA,NA,TGTGCCAGCAGTCAGATCGGAAACACCATATATTTT,CASSQIGNTIYF
TRBJ1-3,TRBV19,TRBD1,NA,TGTGCCAGTAGTATGGCGACAGGGGGACCTGCCTCCTCTGGAAACACCATATATTTT,CASSMATGGPASSGNTIYF
TRBJ2-7,TRBV5-4,TRBD2,NA,TGTGCCAGCAGCCCTAAGACTAGCGGCAGCTCCTACGAGCAGTACTTC,CASSPKTSGSSYEQYF
TRBJ2-1,TRBV20-1,NA,few,TGCAGTGCTAGTCCGGCTGTCGGATATACTGGGCAAAGCTCCTACAATGAGCAGTTCTTC,CSASPAVGYTGQSSYNEQFF
TRBJ2-4,TRBV23-1,NA,NA,TGCGCCAGCAGTCAATCGGTTAGGGGTCAAACCCTCTCGGAGGCCAAAAACATTCAGTACTTC,CASSQSVRGQTLSEAKNIQYF
TRBJ2-7,TRBV3-1/TRBV3-2,NA,once,TGTGCCAGCAGCCAAGTGGGGGGACTCGAGCAGTACTTC,CASSQVGGLEQYF
TRBJ2-7,TRBV12-1,NA,NA,TGTGCCAGCAGCGAAAAGACAGGGGGGGGTTCCTACGAGCAGTACTTC,CASSEKTGGGSYEQYF
TRBJ1-2,TRBV28,TRBD1,NA,TGTGCCAGCAGTTTGACGGGACAGGGGACGAGGGGCTACACCTTC,CASSLTGQGTRGYTF
TRBJ2-2,TRBV4-3,NA,once,TGCGCCAGCAGCCAAGACCTCCAGACCGGGGAGCTGTTTTTT,CASSQDLQTGELFF
TRBJ1-1,TRBV19,TRBD1,few,TGTGCCAGTAGTAGATTACAGGGGAGGAACACTGAAGCTTTCTTT,CASSRLQGRNTEAFF
TRBJ1-2,TRBV15,TRBD1,NA,TGTGCCACCAGCAGCTTAGACAGGGCTTATGGCTACACCTTC,CATSSLDRAYGYTF
TRBJ2-1,TRBV7-2,TRBD1,NA,TGTGCCAGCAGCTTAACAGGGGGCAATGAGCAGTTCTTC,CASSLTGGNEQFF
TRBJ2-7,TRBV7-9,NA,NA,TGTGCCAGCAGCTTAGCGCGACAAGAGCAGTACTTC,CASSLARQEQYF
TRBJ1-1,TRBV11-3,TRBD1,NA,TGTGCCAGCAGCCAGGGGGCTGAAGCTTTCTTT,CASSQGAEAFF
TRBJ1-4,TRBV7-2,TRBD1,few,TGTGCCAGCAGCTCTGGACCGGGACAGTATAATGAAAAACTGTTTTTT,CASSSGPGQYNEKLFF
TRBJ2-5,TRBV13,NA,NA,TGTGCCAGCAGCCAACGGCAGGGTGAAGAGACCCAGTACTTC,CASSQRQGEETQYF
TRBJ1-2,TRBV27,TRBD1,NA,TGTGCCAGCAGCCCACGCGCGGGACAGGGATCCGGCTACACCTTC,CASSPRAGQGSGYTF
TRBJ2-7,TRBV18,TRBD2,NA,TGTGCCAGCTCACCCATACTAGCGGGAGGGCCTTACGAGCAGTACTTC,CASSPILAGGPYEQYF
TRBJ2-5,TRBV11-3,NA,NA,TGTGCCAGCAGCTTGTACGGGCAAGAGACCCAGTACTTC,CASSLYGQETQYF
TRBJ2-3,TRBV19,TRBD2,NA,TGTGCCAGTAGTGTGAGCGGGGGGGCCCCCCCAGATACGCAGTATTTT,CASSVSGGAPPDTQYF
TRBJ1-6,TRBV5-1,NA,few,TGCGCCAGCAGGGACAACCCTAATTCACCCCTCCACTTT,CASRDNPNSPLHF
TRBJ1-6,TRBV5-6,NA,NA,TGTGCCAGCAGCCCGCGAGACCAAACAGGATATAATTCACCCCTCCACTTT,CASSPRDQTGYNSPLHF
TRBJ1-1,TRBV19,TRBD1,NA,TGTGCCAGTAGTCCCGGGACAGGGAGGAATATCGGCACTGAAGCTTTCTTT,CASSPGTGRNIGTEAFF
TRBJ1-6,TRBV6-5,TRBD1,NA,TGTGCCAGCAGTCCGGACAGGGTTAAGGATTCACCCCTCCACTTT,CASSPDRVKDSPLHF
TRBJ2-5,TRBV14,NA,NA,TGTGCCAGCAGCCAAGGACACGGGGGAGGAGAGACCCAGTACTTC,CASSQGHGGGETQYF
TRBJ2-1,TRBV7-2,TRBD2,NA,TGTGCCAGCAGCTTAGTTGCGGGAGGGCCGGGTATGAATGAGCAGTTCTTC,CASSLVAGGPGMNEQFF
TRBJ1-5,TRBV19,NA,NA,TGTGCCAGTAGTAACGCAGTCAATCAGCCCCAGCATTTT,CASSNAVNQPQHF